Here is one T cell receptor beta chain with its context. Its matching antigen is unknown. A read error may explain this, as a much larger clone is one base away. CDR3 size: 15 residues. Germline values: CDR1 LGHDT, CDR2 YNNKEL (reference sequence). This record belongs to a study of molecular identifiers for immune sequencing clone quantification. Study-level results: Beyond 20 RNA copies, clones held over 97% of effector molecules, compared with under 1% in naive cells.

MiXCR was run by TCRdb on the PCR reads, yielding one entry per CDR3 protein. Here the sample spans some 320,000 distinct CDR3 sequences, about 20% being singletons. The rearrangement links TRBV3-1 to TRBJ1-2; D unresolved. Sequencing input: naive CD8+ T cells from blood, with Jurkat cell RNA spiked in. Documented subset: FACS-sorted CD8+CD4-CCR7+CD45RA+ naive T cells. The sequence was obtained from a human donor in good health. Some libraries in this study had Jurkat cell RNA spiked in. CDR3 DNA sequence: TGTGCCAGCAGCCAAGAAGGCTGGGATCCGGAGGGCTGCACCTTC. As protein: CASSQEGWDPEGCTF.